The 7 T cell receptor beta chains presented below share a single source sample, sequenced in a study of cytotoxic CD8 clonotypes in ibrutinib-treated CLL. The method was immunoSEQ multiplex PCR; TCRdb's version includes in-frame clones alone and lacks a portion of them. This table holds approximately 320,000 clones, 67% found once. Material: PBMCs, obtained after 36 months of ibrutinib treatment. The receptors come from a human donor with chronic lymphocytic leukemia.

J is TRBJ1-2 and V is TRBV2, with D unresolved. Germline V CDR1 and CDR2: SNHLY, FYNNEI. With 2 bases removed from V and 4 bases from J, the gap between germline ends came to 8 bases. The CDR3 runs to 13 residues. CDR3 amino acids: CASSERQFYGYTF. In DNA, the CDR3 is TGTGCCAGCAGTGAACGGCAGTTCTATGGCTACACCTTC.

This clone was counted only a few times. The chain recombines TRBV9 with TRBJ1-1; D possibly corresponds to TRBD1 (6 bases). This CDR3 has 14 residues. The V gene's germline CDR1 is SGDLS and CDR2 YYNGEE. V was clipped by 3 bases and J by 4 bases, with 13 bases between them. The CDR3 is CASSEQGGGTEAFF. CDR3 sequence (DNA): TGTGCCAGCAGCGAACAGGGAGGGGGCACTGAAGCTTTCTTT.

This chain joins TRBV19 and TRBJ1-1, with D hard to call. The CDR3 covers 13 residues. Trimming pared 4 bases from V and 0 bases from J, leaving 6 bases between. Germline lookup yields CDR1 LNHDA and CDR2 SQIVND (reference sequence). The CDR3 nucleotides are TGTGCCAGTAGTAAACAGCTGAACACTGAAGCTTTCTTT. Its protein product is CASSKQLNTEAFF.

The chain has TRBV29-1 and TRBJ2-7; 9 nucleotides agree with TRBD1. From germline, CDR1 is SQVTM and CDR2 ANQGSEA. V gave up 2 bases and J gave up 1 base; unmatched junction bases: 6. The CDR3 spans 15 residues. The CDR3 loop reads CSVELTGGGSYEQYF. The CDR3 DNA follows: TGCAGCGTTGAATTAACAGGGGGCGGGTCCTACGAGCAGTACTTC.

The CDR3 spells CASPPRGPVRNTIYF. CDR3 DNA: TGTGCCAGCCCCCCCCGGGGTCCGGTCCGAAACACCATATATTTT. J is TRBJ1-3 and V is TRBV21-1. TRBV21-1 is a listed pseudogene. This CDR3 has 15 amino acids.

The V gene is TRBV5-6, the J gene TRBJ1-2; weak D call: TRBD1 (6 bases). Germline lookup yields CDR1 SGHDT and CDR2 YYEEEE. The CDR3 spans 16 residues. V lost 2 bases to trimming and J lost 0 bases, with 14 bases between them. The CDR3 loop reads CASSFRRTASNYGYTF. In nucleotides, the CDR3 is TGTGCCAGCAGCTTTCGCAGGACAGCATCTAACTATGGCTACACCTTC.

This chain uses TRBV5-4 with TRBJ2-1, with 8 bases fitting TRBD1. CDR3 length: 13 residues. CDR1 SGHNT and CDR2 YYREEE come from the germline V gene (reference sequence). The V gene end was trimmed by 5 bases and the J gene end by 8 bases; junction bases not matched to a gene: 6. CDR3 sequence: CASSRTGTDEQFF. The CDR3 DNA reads TGTGCCAGCAGTAGGACAGGGACCGATGAGCAGTTCTTC.